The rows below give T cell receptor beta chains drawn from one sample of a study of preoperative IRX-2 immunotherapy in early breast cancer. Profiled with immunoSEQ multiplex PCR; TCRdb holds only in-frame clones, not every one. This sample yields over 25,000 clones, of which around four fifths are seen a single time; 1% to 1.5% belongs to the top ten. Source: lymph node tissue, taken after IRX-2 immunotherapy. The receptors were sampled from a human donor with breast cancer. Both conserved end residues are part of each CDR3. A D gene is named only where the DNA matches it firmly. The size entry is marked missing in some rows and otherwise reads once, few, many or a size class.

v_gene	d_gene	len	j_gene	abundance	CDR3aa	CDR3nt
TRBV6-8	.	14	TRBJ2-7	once	CASSYSTPSYEQYF	TGTGCCAGCAGTTACTCCACCCCCAGCTACGAGCAGTACTTC
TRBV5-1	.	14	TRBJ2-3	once	CASSLDETIDTQYF	TGCGCCAGCAGCTTGGACGAGACTATCGATACGCAGTATTTT
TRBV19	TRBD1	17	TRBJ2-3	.	CASSARSGTGGYDTQYF	TGTGCCAGTAGTGCGCGATCCGGGACAGGGGGTTATGATACGCAGTATTTT
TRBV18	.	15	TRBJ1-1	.	CASSSYGQKNTEAFF	TGTGCCAGCTCATCCTACGGACAGAAGAACACTGAAGCTTTCTTT
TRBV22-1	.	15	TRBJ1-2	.	CASSRSSAGNYGYTF	TGTGCCAGCAGTCGATCGAGTGCGGGTAACTATGGCTACACCTTC
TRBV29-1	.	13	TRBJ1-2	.	CSVEEEVYYGYTF	TGCAGCGTTGAAGAGGAAGTGTACTATGGCTACACCTTC
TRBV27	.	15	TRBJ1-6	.	CASRPRGEYNSPLHF	TGTGCCAGCCGGCCTCGGGGCGAATATAATTCACCCCTCCACTTT
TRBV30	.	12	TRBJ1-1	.	CAWSVEGVRTFF	TGTGCCTGGAGTGTAGAGGGAGTAAGGACTTTCTTT
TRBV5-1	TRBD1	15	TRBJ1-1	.	CASSLGSRGDTEAFF	TGCGCCAGCAGCTTGGGGAGCAGGGGGGACACTGAAGCTTTCTTT
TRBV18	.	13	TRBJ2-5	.	CASSPTGDETQYF	TGTGCCAGCTCACCAACGGGGGACGAGACCCAGTACTTC
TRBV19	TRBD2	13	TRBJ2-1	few	CASKEGGGDPPLF	TGTGCCAGTAAGGAGGGCGGGGGGGATCCACCACTCTTC
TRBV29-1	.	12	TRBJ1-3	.	CSVEDRTGTIYF	TGCAGCGTTGAAGATAGGACCGGCACCATATATTTT
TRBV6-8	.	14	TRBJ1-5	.	CASIRVGGYQPQHF	TGTGCCAGCATCCGGGTGGGGGGCTATCAGCCCCAGCATTTT
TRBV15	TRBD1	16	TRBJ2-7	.	CATSRGGTGPSYEQYF	TGTGCCACCAGCAGAGGAGGGACAGGACCGTCCTACGAGCAGTACTTC
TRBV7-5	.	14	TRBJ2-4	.	CASSLGGQGNIQYF	TGTGCCAGCAGCTTAGGGGGACAGGGAAACATTCAGTACTTC
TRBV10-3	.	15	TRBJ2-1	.	CAISESGGSYNEQFF	TGTGCCATCAGTGAGTCGGGAGGCTCCTACAATGAGCAGTTCTTC
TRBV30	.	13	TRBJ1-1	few	CAWSRQVNTEAFF	TGTGCCTGGAGCCGACAGGTGAACACTGAAGCTTTCTTT
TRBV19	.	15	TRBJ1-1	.	CASSMMVGFSGEAFF	TGTGCCAGTAGTATGATGGTCGGGTTTTCCGGTGAAGCTTTCTTT
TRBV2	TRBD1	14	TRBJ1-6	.	CASSGQGSNSPLHF	TGTGCCAGCAGCGGACAGGGATCCAATTCACCCCTCCACTTT
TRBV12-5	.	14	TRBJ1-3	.	CASGLREAGNTIYF	TGTGCTAGTGGTTTGCGGGAGGCTGGAAACACCATATATTTT
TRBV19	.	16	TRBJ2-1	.	CASSIGSQLWYNEQFF	TGTGCCAGTAGTATAGGAAGCCAATTATGGTACAATGAGCAGTTCTTC
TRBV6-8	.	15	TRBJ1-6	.	CASGDGQGWVSPLHF	TGTGCCAGCGGAGATGGGCAGGGTTGGGTTTCACCCCTCCACTTT